Presented here are 26 T cell receptor beta chains from one specimen sequenced in a study of T cell changes during pregnancy in multiple sclerosis. TCRdb keeps only in-frame clones here, not all; method: immunoSEQ multiplex PCR. The table has approximately 100,000 clones, approximately 92% seen once. Specimen: peripheral blood, collected in the first trimester of pregnancy. The receptors were sampled from a female donor with multiple sclerosis, enrolled in a pregnancy study.

This sequence joins TRBV27 and TRBJ1-2, with D unresolved. Germline V gives CDR1 MNHEY, CDR2 SMNVEV (reference sequence). CDR3 length: 15 amino acids. Trimming pared 3 bases from V and 1 base from J, leaving 12 bases between. The CDR3 DNA sequence: TGTGCCAGCAGTTTTAGTGTCGCGGATAACTATGGCTACACCTTC. It specifies CASSFSVADNYGYTF.

The chain joins TRBV6-5 to TRBJ1-1; TRBD1 matches at 7 bases. Losses at the gene ends were 3 bases for V and 0 bases for J; bases not matched to a gene: 4. The germline V gene has CDR1 MNHEY and CDR2 SVGAGI. The CDR3 loop spans 15 amino acids. The CDR3 loop reads CASSYQGEMNTEAFF. The DNA of the CDR3 is TGTGCCAGCAGTTATCAGGGGGAAATGAACACTGAAGCTTTCTTT.

The chain couples TRBV11-2 to TRBJ2-2; D might be TRBD2 (7 bases). V gave up 6 bases and J gave up 3 bases, with 23 bases separating them. The CDR3 runs to 18 residues. Germline CDR1 and CDR2: SGHAT and FQNNGV. In DNA, the CDR3 is TGTGCCAGCAGGACCACCCGGCGGGCGGGGGCCTACACCGGGGAGCTGTTTTTT. Translating gives CASRTTRRAGAYTGELFF.

This chain connects TRBV2 to TRBJ2-1; D is unresolved. The V end was cut by 8 bases, the J end by 6 bases, with 14 bases between. CDR1 is SNHLY, CDR2 FYNNEI, per germline. The CDR3 extends over 13 amino acids. The CDR3 nucleotides read TGTGCCAGCTATGCCTCCCGGGTCAATGAGCAGTTCTTC. It is translated as CASYASRVNEQFF.

This sequence joins TRBV25-1 and TRBJ1-4, with a possible D match to TRBD1 (6 bases). Trimming pared 4 bases from V and 0 bases from J, leaving 9 bases between. This CDR3 spans 15 amino acids. Germline V gene lookup returns CDR1 MGHDK and CDR2 SYGVNS. CDR3 bases: TGTGCCAGCAGTGTAGGACAGACAACTAATGAAAAACTGTTTTTT. As protein: CASSVGQTTNEKLFF.

The chain links TRBV7-3 to TRBJ2-1; possible D gene TRBD1, 6 bases. V lost 5 bases, J lost 5 bases, and 22 bases lay in between. This CDR3 comprises 17 residues. Germline V lookup: CDR1 SGHTA, CDR2 FQGTGA. CDR3 region: CASSRGLGALDHNEQFF. CDR3 nucleotide sequence: TGTGCCAGCAGCCGAGGGTTGGGGGCCCTAGATCACAATGAGCAGTTCTTC.

This clone was recorded once. The rearrangement joins TRBV18 to TRBJ2-3, with D possibly TRBD1 on 5 matching bases. V was shortened by 4 bases and J by 2 bases, with 7 bases between the two germline ends. CDR3 length: 13 residues. CDR1 and CDR2 from the germline V gene are KGHSH and LQKENI. CDR3 loop: CASSRQPTDTQYF. DNA of the CDR3: TGTGCCAGCTCACGACAGCCCACAGATACGCAGTATTTT.

This chain links TRBV7-9 with TRBJ1-1, with TRBD1 matching over 7 bases. Germline-derived CDR1 and CDR2 are SEHNR and FQNEAQ (reference sequence). There are 15 residues in the CDR3. Unmatched junction bases numbered 13, after V lost 1 base and J lost 11 bases. As DNA, the CDR3 is TGTGCCAGCAGCTTAGATTCTATTCCGGGACAGCCGGCTTTCTTT. It translates to CASSLDSIPGQPAFF.

This chain joins TRBV6-6 and TRBJ1-5; 9 bases are a match to TRBD1. Germline loops: CDR1 MNHNY, CDR2 SVGAGI (reference sequence). The CDR3 runs to 12 residues. V was clipped by 11 bases and J by 5 bases; unmatched bases: 4. In nucleotides, the CDR3 is TGTGCCGTCCGGGACAGGGATCAGCCCCAGCATTTT. This gives the protein CAVRDRDQPQHF.

V gene TRBV19 combines with J gene TRBJ1-1; D might be TRBD1 (6 bases). The CDR3 runs 12 residues. Trimming left V 1 base short and J 8 bases short, with 8 bases between. Germline V CDR1 and CDR2: LNHDA, SQIVND (reference sequence). CDR3 in amino acids: CASSIGRGEAFF. The CDR3 DNA reads TGTGCCAGTAGTATAGGCAGGGGAGAAGCTTTCTTT.

The chain employs TRBV27 and TRBJ1-5; D is possibly TRBD1 (6 bases). Trimming cost V 3 bases and J 6 bases, with 12 bases left between them. CDR3 length: 14 residues. The V gene's germline CDR1 is MNHEY and CDR2 SMNVEV (reference sequence). In nucleotides, the CDR3 is TGTGCCAGCAGTTTGGCAGGGGACGGTCAGCCCCAGCATTTT. Encoded protein: CASSLAGDGQPQHF.

The V gene is TRBV4-1, the J gene TRBJ2-2; 11 positions agree with TRBD2. CDR3 length: 16 residues. CDR1 is MGHRA, CDR2 YSYEKL, per germline. V lost 1 base, J lost 7 bases, and 5 bases stayed unmatched. The CDR3 reads CASSQVAGGTIGELFF. In DNA form, the CDR3 reads TGCGCCAGCAGCCAAGTAGCGGGGGGGACAATCGGGGAGCTGTTTTTT.

The chain joins TRBV12-5 to TRBJ2-1; maybe TRBD1 (5 bases). The CDR3 covers 20 residues. V was cut by 6 bases and J by 1 base, with 28 bases left in between. The germline V gene encodes CDR1 LGHNT and CDR2 FRNRAP. The CDR3 DNA sequence: TGTGCTAGTGGAAACATGGGCAGCCTTGAGATTGGGGCATCCTACAATGAGCAGTTCTTC. It specifies CASGNMGSLEIGASYNEQFF.

J is TRBJ2-5 and V is TRBV4-1; D remains ambiguous. The CDR3 loop spans 14 amino acids. Germline V CDR1 and CDR2: MGHRA, YSYEKL. Trimming left V 1 base short and J 1 base short, with 7 bases between. CDR3 sequence: CASSQATAQETQYF. In nucleotides, the CDR3 is TGCGCCAGCAGCCAAGCCACAGCCCAAGAGACCCAGTACTTC.

The chain combines TRBV5-4 with TRBJ1-2; 10 bases align to TRBD1. The ends lost 5 bases at V and 3 bases at J; junction bases unmatched: 1. The germline V gene has CDR1 SGHNT and CDR2 YYREEE (reference sequence). This CDR3 has 13 residues. In nucleotides, the CDR3 is TGTGCCAGCAGGACAGGGGGCGACTATGGCTACACCTTC. Translated, it gives CASRTGGDYGYTF. The whole variable domain, filled in from reference TRBV5-4 and TRBJ1-2, reads ETGVTQSPTHLIKTRGQQVTLRCSSQSGHNTVSWYQQALGQGPQFIFQYYREEENGRGNFPPRFSGLQFPNYSSELNVNALELDDSALYLCASRTGGDYGYTFGSGTRLTVV.

The V gene is TRBV5-8, the J gene TRBJ2-7, with D perhaps matching TRBD1 (5 bases). Germline values: CDR1 SGHTS, CDR2 YDEGEE. The CDR3 loop spans 15 amino acids. V gave up 2 bases and J gave up 1 base, with 13 bases separating them. The CDR3: CASSFRQGGSYEQYF. In nucleotides, the CDR3 is TGTGCCAGCAGCTTTAGGCAGGGTGGGTCCTACGAGCAGTACTTC.

The rearrangement joins TRBV5-4 to TRBJ1-4; D possibly corresponds to TRBD1 (5 bases). The CDR3 has 14 residues. CDR1 and CDR2 (germline): SGHNT, YYREEE (reference sequence). V lost 3 bases to trimming and J lost 8 bases, with 14 bases between them. CDR3 DNA sequence: TGTGCCAGCAGCTCCGGGACGGGGGACGAAAAACTGTTTTTT. Translating gives CASSSGTGDEKLFF. The full variable domain, with the rest looked up from reference TRBV5-4 and TRBJ1-4, is ETGVTQSPTHLIKTRGQQVTLRCSSQSGHNTVSWYQQALGQGPQFIFQYYREEENGRGNFPPRFSGLQFPNYSSELNVNALELDDSALYLCASSSGTGDEKLFFGSGTQLSVL.

The CDR3 sequence: CASSPWDIDQPQHF. CDR3 nucleotide sequence: TGTGCCAGCAGCCCTTGGGACATTGATCAGCCCCAGCATTTT. J is TRBJ1-5 and V is TRBV5-8; possibly TRBD1 for D (6 bases). The CDR3 is 14 residues long. V was shortened by 4 bases and J by 5 bases, with 13 bases between the two germline ends. Germline V gene data show CDR1 as SGHTS and CDR2 as YDEGEE.

V and J are TRBV4-1 and TRBJ2-1; TRBD2 agrees at 10 bases. V lost 0 bases to trimming and J lost 7 bases; unmatched junction nucleotides: 9. The CDR3 extends over 17 amino acids. CDR1 is MGHRA, CDR2 YSYEKL, per germline. In nucleotides, the CDR3 is TGCGCCAGCAGCCAAGATTTACTAGCGGGGTTAGGTAATGAGCAGTTCTTC. It yields the protein CASSQDLLAGLGNEQFF.

The CDR3 protein is CASSLRGYEQYF. As DNA, the CDR3 is TGTGCCAGCAGCTTGCGGGGGTACGAGCAGTACTTC. V is TRBV5-4 and J is TRBJ2-7; D perhaps matches TRBD2 (6 bases). Germline CDR1 is SGHNT and CDR2 is YYREEE (reference sequence). Trimming left V 1 base short and J 4 bases short, with 6 bases between. This CDR3 contains 12 residues. The variable domain in full, with the rest retrieved from reference TRBV5-4 and TRBJ2-7, is ETGVTQSPTHLIKTRGQQVTLRCSSQSGHNTVSWYQQALGQGPQFIFQYYREEENGRGNFPPRFSGLQFPNYSSELNVNALELDDSALYLCASSLRGYEQYFGPGTRLTVT.

This clone has only one observation. The V gene is TRBV5-1, the J gene TRBJ2-1, with 10 nucleotides matching TRBD2. There are 16 residues in the CDR3. Germline CDR1 SGHRS, CDR2 YFSETQ. Trimming cost V 0 bases and J 7 bases; bases outside gene matches: 7. The CDR3 nucleotides read TGCGCCAGCAGCTTGGAAGCGGGGGGGGTCGGGAATGAGCAGTTCTTC. This gives the protein CASSLEAGGVGNEQFF.

The V gene is TRBV20-1, the J gene TRBJ2-7; D might be TRBD2 (5 bases). Germline lookup yields CDR1 DFQATT and CDR2 SNEGSKA (reference sequence). V was cut by 6 bases and J by 4 bases, with 10 bases left in between. CDR3 size: 11 residues. CDR3 DNA: TGCAGTGCCGGGGTACAGTACGAGCAGTACTTC. The encoded protein is CSAGVQYEQYF.

The rearrangement joins TRBV5-1 to TRBJ2-1; 9 positions match TRBD1. The CDR3 is made up of 15 amino acids. With 4 bases clipped from V and 6 bases from J, the junction kept 8 bases outside the gene matches. Looked up from germline, CDR1 is SGHRS and CDR2 is YFSETQ. CDR3 loop: CASSQGQGIFNEQFF. The CDR3, as DNA: TGCGCCAGCAGCCAAGGACAGGGGATTTTCAATGAGCAGTTCTTC.

This clone was seen once. The rearrangement joins TRBV6-5 to TRBJ2-7; 7 nucleotides line up with TRBD1. This CDR3 is 14 amino acids long. Germline trimming cut 2 bases from V and 3 bases from J; bases unmatched to any gene: 4. The germline gives CDR1 MNHEY, CDR2 SVGAGI. The CDR3 reads CASSYGDRNYEQYF. In DNA, the CDR3 is TGTGCCAGCAGTTACGGGGACAGAAACTACGAGCAGTACTTC.

The chain links TRBV27 to TRBJ2-7; the match to TRBD2 covers 9 bases. CDR1 MNHEY and CDR2 SMNVEV come from the germline V gene (reference sequence). The V and J ends lost 3 bases and 5 bases, in that order; junction bases with no gene match: 5. This CDR3 spans 14 amino acids. The DNA of the CDR3 is TGTGCCAGCAGTTTGGCGGGGGGGCCACACGAGCAGTACTTC. Protein sequence: CASSLAGGPHEQYF.

This chain links TRBV5-1 with TRBJ1-4; D not resolved. The CDR3 spans 14 residues. V was shortened by 2 bases and J by 3 bases, with 8 bases between the two germline ends. Germline V gene data show CDR1 as SGHRS and CDR2 as YFSETQ. The CDR3 loop reads CASSFGSANEKLFF. The DNA for the CDR3 is TGCGCCAGCAGCTTTGGTTCAGCTAATGAAAAACTGTTTTTT.